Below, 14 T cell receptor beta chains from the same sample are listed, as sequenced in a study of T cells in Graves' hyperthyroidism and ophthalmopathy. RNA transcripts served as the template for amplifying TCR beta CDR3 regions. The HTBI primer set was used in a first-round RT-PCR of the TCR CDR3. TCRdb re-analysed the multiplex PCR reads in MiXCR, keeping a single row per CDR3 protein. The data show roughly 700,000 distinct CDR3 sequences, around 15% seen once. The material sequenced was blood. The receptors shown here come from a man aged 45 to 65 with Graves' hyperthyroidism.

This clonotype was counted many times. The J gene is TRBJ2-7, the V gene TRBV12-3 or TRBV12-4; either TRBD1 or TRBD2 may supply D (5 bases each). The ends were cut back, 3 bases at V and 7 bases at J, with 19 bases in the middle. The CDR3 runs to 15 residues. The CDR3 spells CASSFTIPGWGEQYF. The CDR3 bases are TGTGCCAGCAGTTTCACAATCCCGGGCTGGGGGGAGCAGTACTTC.

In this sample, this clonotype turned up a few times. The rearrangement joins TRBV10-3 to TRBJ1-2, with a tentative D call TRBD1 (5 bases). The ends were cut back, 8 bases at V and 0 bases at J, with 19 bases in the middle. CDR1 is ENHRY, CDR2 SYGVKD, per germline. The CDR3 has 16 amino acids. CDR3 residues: CAIGRQSGLPNYGYTF. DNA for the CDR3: TGTGCCATCGGCCGGCAATCGGGGCTCCCTAACTATGGCTACACCTTC.

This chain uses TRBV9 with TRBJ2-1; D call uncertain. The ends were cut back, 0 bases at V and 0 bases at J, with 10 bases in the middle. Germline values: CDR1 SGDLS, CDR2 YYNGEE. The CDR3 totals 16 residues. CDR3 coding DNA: TGTGCCAGCAGCGTAGTGGGCCAGAGCTCCTACAATGAGCAGTTCTTC. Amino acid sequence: CASSVVGQSSYNEQFF.

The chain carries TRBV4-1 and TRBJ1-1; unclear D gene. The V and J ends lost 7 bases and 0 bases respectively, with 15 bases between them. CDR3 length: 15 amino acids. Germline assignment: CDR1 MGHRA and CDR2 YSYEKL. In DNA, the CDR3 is TGCGCCAGCACTTTAAGAAGAGACCTGAACACTGAAGCTTTCTTT. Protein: CASTLRRDLNTEAFF.

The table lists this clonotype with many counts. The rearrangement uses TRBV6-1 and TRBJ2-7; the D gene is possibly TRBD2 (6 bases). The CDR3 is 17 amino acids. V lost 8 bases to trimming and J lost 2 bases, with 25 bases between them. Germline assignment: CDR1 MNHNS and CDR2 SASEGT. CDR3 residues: CASAYRGTGRGTYEQYF. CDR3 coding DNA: TGTGCCAGCGCTTACCGGGGTACCGGGAGAGGAACCTACGAGCAGTACTTC.

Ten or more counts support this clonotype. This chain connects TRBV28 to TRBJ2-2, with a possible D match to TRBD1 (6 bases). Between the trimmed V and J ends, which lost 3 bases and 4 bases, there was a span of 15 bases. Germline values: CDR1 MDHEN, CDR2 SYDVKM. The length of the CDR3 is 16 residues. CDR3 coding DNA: TGTGCCAGCAGTTTTCGTCAGGGGATAGGCACCGGGGAGCTGTTTTTT. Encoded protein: CASSFRQGIGTGELFF.

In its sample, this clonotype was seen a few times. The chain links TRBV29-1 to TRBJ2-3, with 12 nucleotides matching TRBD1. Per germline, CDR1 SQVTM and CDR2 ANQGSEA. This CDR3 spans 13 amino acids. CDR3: CSTRDRGPDTQYF. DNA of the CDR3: TGCAGTACCCGGGACAGGGGGCCAGATACGCAGTATTTT.

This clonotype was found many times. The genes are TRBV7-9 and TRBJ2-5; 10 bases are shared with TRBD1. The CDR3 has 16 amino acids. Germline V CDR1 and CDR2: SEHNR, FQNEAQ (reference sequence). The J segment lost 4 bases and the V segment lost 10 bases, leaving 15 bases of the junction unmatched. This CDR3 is CAIPYLRTGGGETQYF. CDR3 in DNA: TGTGCCATTCCCTACCTGCGGACAGGGGGTGGAGAGACCCAGTACTTC.

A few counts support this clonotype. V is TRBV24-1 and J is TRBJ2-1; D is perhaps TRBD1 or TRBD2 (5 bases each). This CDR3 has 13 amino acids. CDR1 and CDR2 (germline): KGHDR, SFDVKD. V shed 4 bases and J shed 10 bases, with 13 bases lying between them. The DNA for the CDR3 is TGTGCCACCAGTGAATCTACCCGGGACGAGCAGTTCTTC. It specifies CATSESTRDEQFF.

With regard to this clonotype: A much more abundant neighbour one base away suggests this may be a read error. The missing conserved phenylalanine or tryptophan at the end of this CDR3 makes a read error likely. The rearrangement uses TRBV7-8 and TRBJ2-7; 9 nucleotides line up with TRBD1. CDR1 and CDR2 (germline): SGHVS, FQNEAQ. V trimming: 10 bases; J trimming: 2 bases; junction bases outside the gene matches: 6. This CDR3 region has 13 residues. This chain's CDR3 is CATGTGTTYEQYS. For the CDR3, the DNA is TGTGCCACCGGGACAGGGACTACCTACGAGCAGTACTCC.

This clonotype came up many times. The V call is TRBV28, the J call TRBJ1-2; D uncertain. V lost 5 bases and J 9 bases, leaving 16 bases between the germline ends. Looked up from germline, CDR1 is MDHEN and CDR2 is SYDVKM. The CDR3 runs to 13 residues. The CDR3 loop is CASSLTGRGSYTF. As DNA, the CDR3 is TGTGCCAGCAGTCTCACCGGGCGAGGGAGCTACACCTTC.

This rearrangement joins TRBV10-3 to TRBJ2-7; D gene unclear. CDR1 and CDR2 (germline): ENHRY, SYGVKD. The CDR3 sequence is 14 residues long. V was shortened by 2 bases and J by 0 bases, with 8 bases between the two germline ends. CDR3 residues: CAISEESGSYEQYF. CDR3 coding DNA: TGTGCCATCAGTGAGGAATCCGGCTCCTACGAGCAGTACTTC.

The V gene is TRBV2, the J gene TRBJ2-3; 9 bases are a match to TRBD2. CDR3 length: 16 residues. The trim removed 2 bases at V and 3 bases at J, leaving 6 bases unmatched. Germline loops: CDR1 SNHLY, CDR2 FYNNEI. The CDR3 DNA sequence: TGTGCCAGCAGTGAAAGGCTAGCGGGACGGACAGATACGCAGTATTTT. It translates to CASSERLAGRTDTQYF.

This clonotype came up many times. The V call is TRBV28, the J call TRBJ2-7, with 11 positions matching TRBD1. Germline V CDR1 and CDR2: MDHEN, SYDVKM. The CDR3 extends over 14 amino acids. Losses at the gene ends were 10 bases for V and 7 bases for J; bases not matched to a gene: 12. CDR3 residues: CATQGRDRGREQYF. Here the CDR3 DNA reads TGTGCCACCCAGGGGCGGGACAGGGGGAGGGAGCAGTACTTC.